The 16 T cell receptor beta chains given below trace back to one sample, sequenced in a study of blood T cells in healthy people across ages. Alongside a J-beta primer mix, a sample-barcoded 5' primer served in a second PCR lasting about 7 to 12 cycles. TCRdb analysed the 5' RACE reads with MiXCR anew, one entry per CDR3 protein. The table lists about 1.1 million distinct CDR3 sequences, about two fifths of them singletons. The sequencing sample was made of blood. These receptors came from a man aged 18 to 35 in good health.

The chain employs TRBV10-3 and TRBJ2-7; D is undetermined. The CDR3 contains 14 residues. Germline lookup yields CDR1 ENHRY and CDR2 SYGVKD. V lost 2 bases and J lost 7, with 15 bases in between. The CDR3 DNA is TGTGCCATCAGTGAGAGGGATCGGGTCAATGAGCAGTACTTC. It codes for CAISERDRVNEQYF.

The chain employs TRBV20-1 and TRBJ2-6, with a possible D match to TRBD1 (8 bases). CDR3 length: 18 amino acids. The V gene's germline CDR1 is DFQATT and CDR2 SNEGSKA (reference sequence). V lost 4 bases and J lost 1, with 20 bases in between. The CDR3 loop reads CSAIRHRGGSSGANVLTF. CDR3 DNA sequence: TGCAGTGCTATAAGACACAGGGGGGGTTCTTCTGGGGCCAACGTCCTGACTTTC.

V is TRBV19 and J is TRBJ1-1; D not certain. The CDR3 has 15 residues. Germline V gives CDR1 LNHDA, CDR2 SQIVND (reference sequence). Trimming took 0 bases from V and 1 from J, leaving 9 bases between them. The CDR3 sequence is CASSIDRLRNTEAFF. The CDR3 nucleotides are TGTGCCAGTAGTATAGATCGCCTTCGGAACACTGAAGCTTTCTTT.

There are a few counts of this clonotype. This chain uses TRBV12-3 or TRBV12-4 with TRBJ1-2; D is unclear. Trimming removed 7 bases from V and 0 bases from J, with 6 bases in between. The CDR3 has 12 amino acids. The CDR3 reads CASTRANYGYTF. In nucleotides, the CDR3 is TGTGCCAGCACCAGAGCTAACTATGGCTACACCTTC.

The chain uses TRBV5-1 and TRBJ1-1, with 9 positions matching TRBD1. The CDR3 is made up of 17 amino acids. Looked up from germline, CDR1 is SGHRS and CDR2 is YFSETQ. V gave up 6 bases and J gave up 5 bases; unmatched junction bases: 17. This chain's CDR3 is CASNPAGTGMMGTEAFF. CDR3 in DNA: TGCGCCAGCAACCCGGCGGGGACAGGGATGATGGGGACTGAAGCTTTCTTT.

This clonotype was detected a few times. This chain's CDR3 is CASNLGGSSYNEQFF. The CDR3 nucleotides are TGTGCCAGCAATCTAGGAGGGAGCTCCTACAATGAGCAGTTCTTC. The rearrangement uses TRBV28 and TRBJ2-1, with D perhaps matching TRBD2 (6 bases). Trimming removed 7 bases at V and 0 bases at J, with 13 bases between. Germline CDR1 is MDHEN and CDR2 is SYDVKM. The CDR3 contains 15 residues.

The J gene is TRBJ2-1, the V gene TRBV2; maybe TRBD2 (5 bases). The CDR3 consists of 15 residues. Germline V gene data show CDR1 as SNHLY and CDR2 as FYNNEI. Trimming shortened V by 3 bases and J by 6 bases, and 15 bases separated the two germline ends. The CDR3 here is CASSEAGIWANEQFF. The CDR3 DNA reads as TGTGCCAGCAGTGAGGCGGGTATATGGGCCAATGAGCAGTTCTTC.

About this clonotype itself: Compared with germline, one end of the junction differs, possibly owing to a read error. This rearrangement joins TRBV7-9 to TRBJ1-1, with 9 bases matching TRBD1. This CDR3 spans 17 amino acids. Germline V gene data show CDR1 as SEHNR and CDR2 as FQNEAQ (reference sequence). CDR3 nucleotide sequence: TGTGCCAGCAGCTCTATGGGGACAGGGAAGGAGAACCCTGAAGCTTTCTTT. Its protein is CASSSMGTGKENPEAFF.

This clonotype was counted a single time. The CDR3 DNA sequence: TGCAGCGTAGGAGGGGAGGCAGGTCCGGACGCGGAGCTGTTTTTT. As protein: CSVGGEAGPDAELFF. The chain couples TRBV29-1 to TRBJ2-2; D is perhaps TRBD2 (6 bases). Between the trimmed V and J ends, which lost 6 bases and 10 bases, there was a span of 24 bases. Germline CDR1 is SQVTM and CDR2 is ANQGSEA. The CDR3 length is 15 residues.

The chain links TRBV7-8 to TRBJ1-2; 7 nucleotides align to TRBD1. Trimming removed 5 bases from V and 4 bases from J; junction bases left unmatched: 10. This CDR3 comprises 15 residues. The germline gives CDR1 SGHVS, CDR2 FQNEAQ. CDR3 nucleotide sequence: TGTGCCAGCAGCCTCAGGGGGACAGTGAGCTATGGCTACACCTTC. This sequence encodes CASSLRGTVSYGYTF.

This clonotype was counted a few times. V is TRBV20-1 and J is TRBJ1-1; 7 nucleotides line up with TRBD1. Germline CDR1 is DFQATT and CDR2 is SNEGSKA (reference sequence). J lost 4 bases, V lost 3 bases, and 8 bases had no gene match. The CDR3 spans 14 residues. The CDR3 coding sequence is TGCAGTGCTAGGGGGTCCGCAGGGGGCACTGAAGCTTTCTTT. Its protein product is CSARGSAGGTEAFF.

In regard to this clonotype: One base away lies a much larger clone, so this may be a sequencing read error. The chain uses TRBV29-1 and TRBJ2-1; 7 bases are shared with TRBD1. This CDR3 is 15 amino acids long. V was pared by 0 bases and J by 5 bases, with 7 bases of the junction left unmatched. Germline assignment: CDR1 SQVTM and CDR2 ANQGSEA. CDR3 DNA sequence: TGCAGCGTTGAAGATAGGGACAGCTACGACAATGAGCAGTTCTTC. Amino acids: CSVEDRDSYDNEQFF.

The chain combines TRBV6-5 with TRBJ2-1; TRBD2 aligns across 7 bases. The germline gives CDR1 MNHEY, CDR2 SVGAGI. This CDR3 region has 15 residues. V was clipped by 2 bases and J by 0 bases; unmatched bases: 1. CDR3 DNA: TGTGCCAGCAGTTACCGGGGGGTCTCCTACAATGAGCAGTTCTTC. This sequence encodes CASSYRGVSYNEQFF.

This clonotype turned up a few times. V and J are TRBV6-5 and TRBJ1-6; no firm D call. The CDR3 spans 16 residues. Per the germline V gene, CDR1 is MNHEY and CDR2 is SVGAGI. Between the trimmed V and J ends, which lost 2 bases and 5 bases, there was a span of 13 bases. The CDR3 spells CASSYVARPNNSPLHF. The CDR3 nucleotides read TGTGCCAGCAGTTACGTGGCCAGACCGAATAATTCACCCCTCCACTTT.

This clonotype was found many times. The V and J genes are TRBV4-2 and TRBJ1-2; D is unclear. V lost 0 bases, J lost 2 bases, and 7 bases lay in between. Germline V gene data show CDR1 as LGHNA and CDR2 as YNFKEQ. This CDR3 has 14 residues. The CDR3 loop is CASSQDLSNYGYTF. The CDR3 DNA reads TGTGCCAGCAGCCAAGATCTCAGCAACTATGGCTACACCTTC.

The chain recombines TRBV14 with TRBJ1-1; 8 nucleotides agree with TRBD1. Germline V gives CDR1 SGHDN, CDR2 FVKESK. The CDR3 has 17 residues. V dropped 1 base and J dropped 2; count of bases not matched to a gene: 9. Here the CDR3 reads CASSQGTGRARNTEAFF. CDR3 nucleotides: TGTGCCAGCAGCCAAGGGACAGGGAGGGCGAGAAACACTGAAGCTTTCTTT.